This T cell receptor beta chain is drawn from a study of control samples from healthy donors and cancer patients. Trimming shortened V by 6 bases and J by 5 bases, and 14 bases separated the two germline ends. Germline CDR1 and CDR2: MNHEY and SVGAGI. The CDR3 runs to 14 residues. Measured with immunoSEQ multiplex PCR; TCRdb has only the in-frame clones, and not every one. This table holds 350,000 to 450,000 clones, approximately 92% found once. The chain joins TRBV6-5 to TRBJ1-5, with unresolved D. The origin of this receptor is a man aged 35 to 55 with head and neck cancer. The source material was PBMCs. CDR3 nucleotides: TGTGCCAGCAGCGCTCGGTCATTAGATCAGCCCCAGCATTTT. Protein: CASSARSLDQPQHF.